This T cell receptor beta chain was sequenced for a study of shared clonotypes between healthy human individuals. The CDR3 is 14 residues long. Trimming cost V 5 bases and J 7 bases, with 17 bases left between them. The germline gives CDR1 SNHLY, CDR2 FYNNEI. Authors' data handling: Quality scores were absent from the junction-only immunoSEQ sequences, so filtering differed. TCRdb keeps only in-frame clones here, not all; method: immunoSEQ multiplex PCR. V and J calls and clone size come straight from that table; D and trimming were deduced from the DNA. The sample yields around 1.5 million clones, approximately 98% seen once.

Sequenced: naive CD4+ T cells sorted from blood. Subset noted: CD45RA+ positively selected. The chain has TRBV2 and TRBJ1-1; weak D call: TRBD1 (5 bases). This sequence originates from a man aged 25 to 40 in good health. The CDR3 DNA sequence: TGTGCCAGCAGTCCACAATCGGGACGGATTGAAGCTTTCTTT. This sequence encodes CASSPQSGRIEAFF.